This T cell receptor beta chain originates from a study of graft-versus-host responses after intestinal transplantation. Study-wide context: Every recipient underwent anti-thymocyte globulin induction, then tacrolimus and steroids for three to four years.

A note on this clone: Its antigen is undetermined.

Sequencing used immunoSEQ multiplex PCR; TCRdb keeps in-frame clones, though not all of them. The data contain around 87,000 clones, about nine tenths of them singletons. This TCR was recovered from a human donor who was the organ donor for an intestinal transplant. The source was unstimulated CD8+ T cells sorted from spleen or lymph node cells, collected before transplant.

CDR3 nucleotide sequence: TGCAGCGTTGATAAGGAGGGTGGCTACACCTTC. Protein product: CSVDKEGGYTF. The J gene is TRBJ1-2, the V gene TRBV29-1; D gene unclear. The V and J ends lost 3 bases and 7 bases respectively, with 9 bases between them. The CDR3 loop spans 11 amino acids. Germline V gives CDR1 SQVTM, CDR2 ANQGSEA. Based on the CDR3 plus reference TRBV29-1 and TRBJ1-2, the full variable domain is SAVISQKPSRDICQRGTSLTIQCQVDSQVTMMFWYRQQPGQSLTLIATANQGSEATYESGFVIDKFPISRPNLTFSTLTVSNMSPEDSSIYLCSVDKEGGYTFGSGTRLTVV.